This T cell receptor (beta chain) was obtained from a study of shared clonotypes between healthy human individuals. The wider study: The cohort comprised a couple of women and a few men. Their ages spanned 18 to 49 years. Study-wide results and limits: Against clonotypes common to all four donors, non-shared ones had lower generation probabilities. For naive CD4 cells, roughly 4.6% of clonotypes were shared across a handful of donors.

Some clones are missing from TCRdb's copy, which holds only in-frame ones; the method was immunoSEQ multiplex PCR. Of roughly 2,000,000 clones listed, around 93% are singletons. The germline CDR1 and CDR2 sequences are SGHKS and YYEKEE (reference sequence). The CDR3 totals 14 residues. Deletions cut 1 base from V and 4 bases from J, with 11 bases between. This clone came up once. Its antigen is not known. As defined, naive CD8 cells were CD45RO-negative and positively selected for CCR7, with terminally differentiated effector memory CD45RA+ cells excluded. The sequence was obtained from a man aged 18 to 30 in good health. Some clones in this sample may be carry-over from other donors' samples. The chain is built from TRBV5-5 and TRBJ1-2; D is unclear. Specimen: naive CD8+ T cells from PBMCs. CDR3 sequence: CASSLTGSLYGYTF. The CDR3 DNA follows: TGTGCCAGCAGCTTGACCGGGTCCCTCTATGGCTACACCTTC.